A selection of T cell receptor beta chains follows, all from one sample in a study of blood T cell repertoires in COVID-19. TCRdb keeps only in-frame clones here, not all; method: immunoSEQ multiplex PCR. Counted here are 55,000 or so clones, almost 85% occurring once; the ten biggest clones make up over 9.5%. Specimen: peripheral blood. All receptors derive from a human donor in a cohort sampled during active COVID-19. Both conserved end residues are part of each CDR3. A D gene is named only where the DNA matches it firmly. Some rows mark clone size as missing; the rest say once, few, many or name a class of expanded clone.

>TRBJ2-2|-|14|TRBD2|TRBV6-5
CASRDGTSGRELFF
TGTGCCAGCAGGGACGGGACTAGCGGGAGGGAGCTGTTTTTT
>TRBJ2-1|-|17|TRBD2|TRBV11-2
CASSQTPLAGGRAEQFF
TGTGCCAGCAGCCAAACCCCTCTAGCGGGAGGGCGAGCTGAGCAGTTCTTC
>TRBJ2-1|-|15|TRBD2|TRBV19
CASSIAGRDYNEQFF
TGTGCCAGTAGTATAGCGGGGAGGGATTACAATGAGCAGTTCTTC
>TRBJ2-1|-|18|TRBD2|TRBV7-3
CASSLTATSGSPNNEQFF
TGTGCCAGCAGCTTAACGGCGACTAGCGGGAGCCCCAACAATGAGCAGTTCTTC
>TRBJ2-7|-|12|-|TRBV6-5
CASSPAGYEQYF
TGTGCCAGCAGTCCCGCGGGCTACGAGCAGTACTTC
>TRBJ2-3|-|13|-|TRBV5-1
CASSLTSTDTQYF
TGCGCCAGCAGCCTGACAAGCACAGATACGCAGTATTTT
>TRBJ1-6|-|14|-|TRBV30
CAWKNRFYNSPLHF
TGTGCCTGGAAGAACAGGTTCTATAATTCACCCCTCCACTTT
>TRBJ1-1|-|15|TRBD1|TRBV7-9
CASSPRTGMNTEAFF
TGTGCCAGCAGCCCGCGGACAGGAATGAACACTGAAGCTTTCTTT
>TRBJ1-2|-|14|TRBD1|TRBV2
CASSATGSNYGYTF
TGTGCCAGCAGCGCGACAGGGAGTAACTATGGCTACACCTTC
>TRBJ2-1|-|16|TRBD2|TRBV7-3
CASSYGLAGGVNEQFF
TGTGCCAGCAGCTACGGACTAGCGGGAGGGGTAAATGAGCAGTTCTTC
>TRBJ2-5|-|15|-|TRBV27
CASSLFLGGPETQYF
TGTGCCAGCAGTTTATTTTTGGGTGGGCCAGAGACCCAGTACTTC
>TRBJ1-1|-|13|TRBD1|TRBV7-9
CASTGQGNTEAFF
TGTGCCAGCACTGGACAGGGGAACACTGAAGCTTTCTTT
>TRBJ1-1|-|16|TRBD1|TRBV4-3
CASRSSYGQGYTEAFF
TGCGCCAGCAGAAGTTCATATGGACAGGGGTACACTGAAGCTTTCTTT
>TRBJ2-2|-|17|TRBD2|TRBV10-3
CAISEGLAGGPAGELFF
TGTGCCATCAGTGAGGGATTAGCGGGAGGGCCGGCCGGGGAGCTGTTTTTT
>TRBJ2-3|once|16|-|TRBV24-1
CATSDLAREVADTQYF
TGTGCCACCAGTGATTTAGCCCGAGAGGTAGCAGATACGCAGTATTTT
>TRBJ1-3|-|17|TRBD1|TRBV9
CASSVEGGQLSGNTIYF
TGTGCCAGCAGCGTAGAAGGGGGACAGCTCTCTGGAAACACCATATATTTT
>TRBJ2-1|-|15|TRBD2|TRBV6-6
CASSSTGLVLNEQFF
TGTGCCAGCAGTTCCACGGGACTAGTCCTCAATGAGCAGTTCTTC
>TRBJ2-7|-|11|-|TRBV2
CASSVFYEQYF
TGTGCCAGCAGTGTCTTTTACGAGCAGTACTTC
>TRBJ2-1|-|16|-|TRBV24-1
CATSERRGGSYNEQFF
TGTGCCACCAGTGAGAGGCGGGGTGGCTCCTACAATGAGCAGTTCTTC
>TRBJ2-4|-|15|-|TRBV28
CASSLRRARRGIQYF
TGTGCCAGCAGTTTACGGAGGGCCCGTCGCGGCATTCAGTACTTC
>TRBJ2-7|-|14|-|TRBV5-3
CARSPGQNSYEQYF
TGTGCCAGAAGCCCCGGACAGAACTCCTACGAGCAGTACTTC
>TRBJ2-1|-|14|-|TRBV19
CASSPRGGNNEQFF
TGTGCCAGTAGTCCGCGAGGGGGAAACAATGAGCAGTTCTTC
>TRBJ2-7|-|18|TRBD2|TRBV4-1
CASSQGPSGRPSSYEQYF
TGCGCCAGCAGCCAAGGCCCTAGCGGGAGGCCATCTTCCTACGAGCAGTACTTC
>TRBJ2-3|-|11|-|TRBV20-1
CSAKEGRGTVF
TGCAGTGCTAAAGAGGGCCGGGGGACAGTATTT
>TRBJ2-3|-|17|TRBD2|TRBV3-1/TRBV3-2
CASSPRLAGGGTDTQYF
TGTGCCAGCAGCCCCCGACTAGCGGGAGGGGGCACAGATACGCAGTATTTT
>TRBJ1-4|-|14|TRBD1|TRBV5-1
CASSPDRPNEKLFF
TGCGCCAGCAGCCCGGACAGGCCTAATGAAAAACTGTTTTTT
>TRBJ2-7|-|13|TRBD1|TRBV12-3/TRBV12-4
CASTRQGSYEQYF
TGTGCCAGCACCAGACAGGGTTCCTACGAGCAGTACTTC
>TRBJ2-2|-|15|-|TRBV10-2
CASSEIGMRTGELFF
TGCGCCAGCAGTGAGATCGGGATGCGGACCGGGGAGCTGTTTTTT
>TRBJ2-1|-|15|-|TRBV4-3
CASSLNGNSYNEQFF
TGCGCCAGCAGCCTTAACGGGAACTCCTACAATGAGCAGTTCTTC
>TRBJ2-7|-|15|TRBD2|TRBV6-6
CASSSQGGSGNEQYF
TGTGCCAGCAGTTCCCAGGGCGGGAGCGGCAACGAGCAGTACTTC
>TRBJ1-1|-|17|TRBD1|TRBV30
CAWSGDRGPAVNTEAFF
TGTGCCTGGAGTGGCGACAGGGGCCCGGCCGTGAACACTGAAGCTTTCTTT
>TRBJ2-7|-|12|-|TRBV30
CAWRKSRGEQYF
TGTGCCTGGAGAAAGTCCCGGGGAGAGCAGTACTTC
>TRBJ2-1|-|14|TRBD2|TRBV28
CASSSSGNYNEQFF
TGTGCCAGCAGTTCTAGCGGGAATTACAATGAGCAGTTCTTC
>TRBJ2-7|-|15|-|TRBV5-1
CASSLATGTTREQYF
TGCGCCAGCAGCTTGGCTACGGGAACCACGCGCGAGCAGTACTTC
>TRBJ2-1|-|16|-|TRBV28
CASNTRGRGSVNEQFF
TGTGCCAGCAACACCCGGGGGAGAGGGAGCGTCAATGAGCAGTTCTTC
>TRBJ1-2|few|15|-|TRBV6-5
CASTRSRRVNYGYTF
TGTGCCAGCACCCGGAGCAGGAGGGTTAACTATGGCTACACCTTC
>TRBJ2-7|-|12|-|TRBV6-5
CASSPAGYEQYF
TGTGCCAGCAGTCCGGCGGGCTACGAGCAGTACTTC
>TRBJ2-7|-|15|-|TRBV19
CASSIGSTETYEQYF
TGTGCCAGTAGTATTGGTTCGACTGAGACCTACGAGCAGTACTTC
>TRBJ1-1|few|14|-|TRBV6-2/TRBV6-3
CASSYAQGWTEAFF
TGTGCCAGCAGTTACGCGCAGGGGTGGACTGAAGCTTTCTTT
>TRBJ2-7|medium-sized|14|-|TRBV5-4
CASSLGGGIYEQYF
TGTGCCAGCAGCTTGGGCGGAGGGATCTACGAGCAGTACTTC
>TRBJ1-1|medium-sized|15|TRBD1|TRBV9
CASSEGTGSNTEAFF
TGTGCCAGCAGCGAGGGGACAGGGTCGAACACTGAAGCTTTCTTT
>TRBJ2-7|-|15|TRBD1|TRBV7-8
CASSRTGGILYEQYF
TGTGCCAGCAGCCGCACAGGGGGCATCCTCTACGAGCAGTACTTC
>TRBJ2-4|-|14|-|TRBV19
CASARMSPRDIQYF
TGTGCCAGTGCCCGTATGTCCCCCCGGGACATTCAGTACTTC
>TRBJ1-2|-|15|-|TRBV4-3
CASSQDSHLNYGYTF
TGCGCCAGCAGCCAAGATAGTCACCTTAACTATGGCTACACCTTC
>TRBJ1-5|once|16|-|TRBV19
CASSTRRRGVNQPQHF
TGTGCCAGTAGTACCCGGCGCCGGGGGGTCAATCAGCCCCAGCATTTT
>TRBJ1-3|few|15|-|TRBV30
CAWSVHRFSGNTIYF
TGTGCCTGGAGTGTACACCGCTTCTCTGGAAACACCATATATTTT
>TRBJ1-3|-|14|-|TRBV7-2
CASSPGGSGNTIYF
TGTGCCAGCAGCCCCGGGGGTTCTGGAAACACCATATATTTT
>TRBJ2-1|-|15|TRBD2|TRBV7-2
CASSLAGGRDNEQFF
TGTGCCAGCAGCTTAGCGGGCGGGAGGGACAATGAGCAGTTCTTC
>TRBJ2-7|-|16|TRBD1|TRBV5-4
CASSPTVGGPSYEQYF
TGTGCCAGCAGCCCTACCGTAGGGGGCCCTTCCTACGAGCAGTACTTC
>TRBJ2-5|-|15|TRBD2|TRBV7-2
CASSPRSGRQETQYF
TGTGCCAGCAGCCCCCGGAGCGGGAGGCAAGAGACCCAGTACTTC
>TRBJ1-1|-|14|-|TRBV6-2/TRBV6-3
CASSYHRVGTEAFF
TGTGCCAGCAGTTACCACAGGGTCGGGACTGAAGCTTTCTTT
>TRBJ2-7|-|19|TRBD1|TRBV4-3
CASSQVTFRRDRGRYEQYF
TGCGCCAGCAGCCAAGTCACGTTTCGCCGGGACAGGGGGCGATACGAGCAGTACTTC
>TRBJ2-7|-|14|TRBD2|TRBV5-1
CASSETSGLYEQYF
TGCGCCAGCAGCGAGACTAGCGGGCTTTACGAGCAGTACTTC
>TRBJ2-7|-|13|TRBD2|TRBV7-2
CASRTSGSYEQYF
TGTGCCAGCAGGACTAGCGGATCCTACGAGCAGTACTTC
>TRBJ2-1|-|19|TRBD2|TRBV7-6
CASSLVSASGAGVRGEQFF
TGTGCCAGCAGCTTAGTGTCCGCCTCAGGCGCGGGAGTTCGGGGTGAGCAGTTCTTC
>TRBJ2-7|-|17|TRBD2|TRBV5-5
CASSLRLAGPSSYEQYF
TGTGCCAGCAGCTTGAGACTAGCGGGGCCCAGCTCCTACGAGCAGTACTTC
>TRBJ1-6|-|18|TRBD1|TRBV4-1
CASSQRSQGISYNSPLHF
TGCGCCAGCAGCCAAAGGTCACAGGGGATCTCCTATAATTCACCCCTCCACTTT
>TRBJ1-5|-|15|TRBD1|TRBV6-5
CASSLTGVSNQPQHF
TGTGCCAGCAGTCTCACAGGGGTTAGCAATCAGCCCCAGCATTTT
>TRBJ1-3|-|15|-|TRBV9
CASSPGGTSGNTIYF
TGTGCCAGCAGCCCCGGGGGGACCTCTGGAAACACCATATATTTT